The next 32 T cell receptor beta chains were all read from a single sample in a study of cytomegalovirus exposure and HLA in healthy donors. The PCR made use of 60 Vbeta and 13 Jbeta primers. Repertoires were generated with immunoSEQ multiplex PCR, while TCRdb's copy carries only in-frame clones and drops some. The sample lists some 130,000 clones; under 85% were seen once. The specimen was PBMCs. The receptors originated from a male donor in good health and CMV-seropositive.

The chain employs TRBV28 and TRBJ2-3; a weak D match, TRBD1 (5 bases). The V end was cut by 7 bases, the J end by 1 base, with 9 bases between. This CDR3 region has 13 residues. Germline loops: CDR1 MDHEN, CDR2 SYDVKM. The CDR3 protein is CASTQTGTDTQYF. In DNA form, the CDR3 reads TGTGCCAGCACCCAGACAGGCACAGATACGCAGTATTTT.

This clone was detected only once. The CDR3 region is CASSFDRAVGTNEKLFF. DNA of the CDR3: TGCGCCAGCAGCTTCGACAGGGCGGTTGGGACTAATGAAAAACTGTTTTTT. The V and J genes are TRBV5-1 and TRBJ1-4; 7 nucleotides align to TRBD1. The V gene's germline CDR1 is SGHRS and CDR2 YFSETQ. There are 17 residues in the CDR3. The V and J ends lost 2 bases and 2 bases, in that order; junction bases with no gene match: 9.

V is TRBV6-1 and J is TRBJ2-3; 11 bases map to TRBD2. CDR3 length equals 16 residues. Germline-derived CDR1 and CDR2 are MNHNS and SASEGT. The V gene end was trimmed by 3 bases and the J gene end by 4 bases; junction bases not matched to a gene: 6. CDR3 in DNA: TGTGCCAGCAGTGATCCTAGCGGGGGGAGTCCAGATACGCAGTATTTT. Protein sequence: CASSDPSGGSPDTQYF.

Note on this clone: One end of the junction does not line up with germline, which may come from a read error. The rearrangement links TRBV15 to TRBJ1-1; 7 nucleotides line up with TRBD1. The CDR3 length is 15 residues. Germline V CDR1 and CDR2: LNHNV, YYDKDF (reference sequence). The CDR3 loop reads CATSRKGGVGTKAFF. CDR3 coding DNA: TGTGCCACCAGCAGAAAAGGGGGCGTAGGCACTAAAGCTTTCTTT. The variable domain in full, with the rest retrieved from reference TRBV15 and TRBJ1-1, is DAMVIQNPRYQVTQFGKPVTLSCSQTLNHNVMYWYQQKSSQAPKLLFHYYDKDFNNEADTPDNFQSRRPNTSFCFLDIRSPGLGDTAMYLCATSRKGGVGTKAFFGQGTRLTVV.

This clone was found a few times. The chain is built from TRBV6-1 and TRBJ1-2; 7 bases align to TRBD1. This CDR3 region has 15 residues. CDR1 and CDR2 from the germline V gene are MNHNS and SASEGT. V gave up 6 bases and J gave up 3 bases; unmatched junction bases: 10. The CDR3 region is CASRPSQGEDYGYTF. In nucleotides, the CDR3 is TGTGCCAGCAGGCCATCCCAGGGGGAGGACTATGGCTACACCTTC.

The CDR3 region is CASRDVSGRRGDNEQFF. The CDR3 region has the DNA TGTGCCAGCAGGGACGTTAGCGGGAGAAGAGGTGACAATGAGCAGTTCTTC. This chain uses TRBV28 with TRBJ2-1, with TRBD2 matching over 9 bases. The CDR3 has 17 residues. The V and J ends lost 6 bases and 5 bases, in that order; junction bases with no gene match: 14. CDR1 is MDHEN and CDR2 is SYDVKM in the germline V gene.

This clone was detected once. The rearrangement uses TRBV28 and TRBJ2-7; 9 bases align to TRBD1. With 8 bases clipped from V and 1 base from J, the junction kept 6 bases outside the gene matches. This CDR3 spans 14 amino acids. Germline V gives CDR1 MDHEN, CDR2 SYDVKM. The CDR3 sequence: CASYRQGGSYEQYF. CDR3 DNA: TGTGCCAGCTACAGACAGGGGGGGTCCTACGAGCAGTACTTC. The full variable domain, rest sourced from reference TRBV28 and TRBJ2-7, is DVKVTQSSRYLVKRTGEKVFLECVQDMDHENMFWYRQDPGLGLRLIYFSYDVKMKEKGDIPEGYSVSREKKERFSLILESASTNQTSMYLCASYRQGGSYEQYFGPGTRLTVT.

The J gene is TRBJ1-5, the V gene TRBV6-1, with 9 bases that match TRBD1. Trimming at V came to 7 bases and at J to 2 bases, leaving 3 bases not matched to a gene. This CDR3 region has 14 residues. Germline V gives CDR1 MNHNS, CDR2 SASEGT. The CDR3 here is CASTDRGGNQPQHF. DNA for the CDR3: TGTGCCAGCACAGACAGGGGGGGCAATCAGCCCCAGCATTTT.

The genes are TRBV7-8 and TRBJ1-2, with TRBD1 identical over 9 bases. This CDR3 has 16 residues. CDR1 is SGHVS and CDR2 is FQNEAQ in the germline V gene. J gave up 3 bases and V 5 bases, and 10 bases lay outside the gene matches. The CDR3 bases are TGTGCCAGCAGCCCTAGACAGGGGGTGGAGGACTATGGCTACACCTTC. Encoded protein: CASSPRQGVEDYGYTF.

V gene TRBV19 combines with J gene TRBJ2-1, with 12 bases aligning to TRBD2. The J segment lost 7 bases and the V segment lost 4 bases, leaving 5 bases of the junction unmatched. Germline V gene lookup returns CDR1 LNHDA and CDR2 SQIVND (reference sequence). CDR3 size: 15 residues. CDR3 in amino acids: CASSTSGRASNEQFF. CDR3 bases: TGTGCCAGTAGTACTAGCGGGAGGGCCTCTAATGAGCAGTTCTTC.

The genes are TRBV7-9 and TRBJ1-4, with 7 bases identical to TRBD1. V shed 6 bases, J shed 4 bases, and the junction held 2 bases outside the gene matches. This CDR3 spans 13 amino acids. Germline assignment: CDR1 SEHNR and CDR2 FQNEAQ (reference sequence). Written as DNA, the CDR3 is TGTGCCAGCAGGGGACAGTTTAATGAAAAACTGTTTTTT. Translation: CASRGQFNEKLFF.

This clone appeared a few times. CDR3 residues: CSVEGTSGTKNIQYF. In DNA form, the CDR3 reads TGCAGCGTTGAGGGCACTAGCGGGACTAAAAACATTCAGTACTTC. This rearrangement joins TRBV29-1 to TRBJ2-4; TRBD2 matches 10 bases. The V and J ends lost 3 bases and 4 bases, in that order; junction bases with no gene match: 6. Germline CDR1 is SQVTM and CDR2 is ANQGSEA. This CDR3 is 15 amino acids long.

This chain uses TRBV6-5 with TRBJ2-7; D ambiguous. The CDR3 spans 12 residues. CDR1 is MNHEY and CDR2 is SVGAGI in the germline V gene. V was trimmed by 5 bases and J by 3 bases, leaving 8 bases between them. The CDR3 loop reads CASSRGLYEQYF. The CDR3 DNA reads TGTGCCAGCAGTCGTGGGCTCTACGAGCAGTACTTC.

The rearrangement uses TRBV28 and TRBJ2-3; D is undetermined. The V gene's germline CDR1 is MDHEN and CDR2 SYDVKM. The CDR3 spans 13 residues. With 6 bases removed from V and 11 bases from J, the gap between germline ends came to 18 bases. The CDR3 protein is CASSHQLFREQYF. Written as DNA, the CDR3 is TGTGCCAGCAGCCATCAATTGTTTAGAGAGCAGTATTTT.

The chain is built from TRBV7-9 and TRBJ1-4; no clear D. Trimming left V 3 bases short and J 4 bases short, with 12 bases between. The CDR3 is 15 amino acids. Germline-derived CDR1 and CDR2 are SEHNR and FQNEAQ (reference sequence). CDR3 residues: CASSFIGEGNEKLFF. CDR3 in DNA: TGTGCCAGCAGCTTCATTGGGGAGGGTAATGAAAAACTGTTTTTT.

In this sample, this clone turned up once. The chain carries TRBV28 and TRBJ2-7; possible D gene TRBD2, 5 bases. Trimming took off 3 bases at V and 3 bases at J, with 15 bases between the two ends. CDR1 and CDR2 from the germline V gene are MDHEN and SYDVKM. The CDR3 extends over 15 amino acids. In nucleotides, the CDR3 is TGTGCCAGCAGTTTCTCTAGGGCAGGAGGCTACGAGCAGTACTTC. Protein product: CASSFSRAGGYEQYF.

This chain joins TRBV4-2 and TRBJ2-4; 9 nucleotides line up with TRBD1. The CDR3 runs 16 residues. The germline V gene has CDR1 LGHNA and CDR2 YNFKEQ. With 4 bases clipped from V and 0 bases from J, the junction kept 4 bases outside the gene matches. CDR3 sequence (DNA): TGTGCCAGCAGCCGCGGGGACAGGGTAGCCAAAAACATTCAGTACTTC. Protein: CASSRGDRVAKNIQYF.

This clone was observed a handful of times. The sample has other DNA sequences that encode this CDR3 too. The V call is TRBV5-4, the J call TRBJ2-1; D might be TRBD1 (6 bases). CDR1 and CDR2 (germline): SGHNT, YYREEE (reference sequence). This CDR3 region has 14 residues. The V and J ends lost 3 bases and 0 bases respectively, with 7 bases between them. DNA of the CDR3: TGTGCCAGCAGCTCGACAGGCTCCTACAATGAGCAGTTCTTC. Amino acid sequence: CASSSTGSYNEQFF.

The chain carries TRBV6-1 and TRBJ2-7, with a tentative D call TRBD1 (6 bases). The ends were cut back, 5 bases at V and 13 bases at J, with 18 bases in the middle. CDR1 and CDR2 (germline): MNHNS, SASEGT. The CDR3 has 12 residues. The CDR3 nucleotides are TGTGCCAGCAGTTCGGGACACGCTTCAGGCTACTTC. It is translated as CASSSGHASGYF.

This chain links TRBV18 with TRBJ1-2; 10 bases line up with TRBD1. CDR3 size: 16 residues. The germline V gene encodes CDR1 KGHSH and CDR2 LQKENI. J lost 1 base, V lost 3 bases, and 5 bases had no gene match. CDR3 sequence (DNA): TGTGCCAGCTCACCGGGACAGGGGCCCGATAACTATGGCTACACCTTC. As protein: CASSPGQGPDNYGYTF. Together with reference TRBV18 and TRBJ1-2, the CDR3 gives the full variable domain: NAGVMQNPRHLVRRRGQEARLRCSPMKGHSHVYWYRQLPEEGLKFMVYLQKENIIDESGMPKERFSAEFPKEGPSILRIQQVVRGDSAAYFCASSPGQGPDNYGYTFGSGTRLTVV.

The chain employs TRBV11-3 and TRBJ2-2; no definite D call. This CDR3 is built from 12 residues. Trimming took 5 bases from V and 2 from J, leaving 3 bases between them. The V gene's germline CDR1 is SGHNT and CDR2 YENEEA. The CDR3 sequence is CASSQNTGELFF. Here the CDR3 DNA reads TGTGCCAGCAGCCAAAACACCGGGGAGCTGTTTTTT. Filled out from reference TRBV11-3 and TRBJ2-2, the complete variable domain reads EAGVVQSPRYKIIEKKQPVAFWCNPISGHNTLYWYLQNLGQGPELLIRYENEEAVDDSQLPKDRFSAERLKGVDSTLKIQPAELGDSAVYLCASSQNTGELFFGEGSRLTVL.

This clone has just a few counts. This rearrangement joins TRBV11-2 to TRBJ2-7; TRBD2 is a possible D gene (7 bases). V lost 0 bases, J lost 3 bases, and 12 bases lay in between. CDR3 length: 15 amino acids. Germline CDR1 SGHAT, CDR2 FQNNGV. For the CDR3, the DNA is TGTGCCAGCAGCTTAGAACGGGGGGCCTACTACGAGCAGTACTTC. This sequence encodes CASSLERGAYYEQYF.

V usage is TRBV21-1 and J usage is TRBJ1-6; no check of the table's D call, TRBD1, against the DNA was made. TRBV21-1 is described as a pseudogene. CDR3 size: 17 residues. The CDR3 here is CASSKSQPTGPNSPLHF. The CDR3 bases are TGTGCCAGCAGCAAAAGTCAACCCACAGGGCCCAATTCACCCCTCCACTTT.

V and J are TRBV7-7 and TRBJ2-4, with D maybe TRBD1 (5 bases). CDR1 is SSHAT, CDR2 FNYEAQ, per germline (reference sequence). The V end lost 3 bases, the J end lost 0 bases, and 12 bases lay between the germline ends. This CDR3 has 16 amino acids. The DNA for the CDR3 is TGTGCCAGCAGCTTTAGGACATCCGTAGCCAAAAACATTCAGTACTTC. Amino acid sequence: CASSFRTSVAKNIQYF.

Worth noting for this clone: Germline is not matched at one junction end, which may reflect a read error. CDR3 protein: CASSLGTSGGSYKNSQYF. In DNA, the CDR3 is TGTGCCAGCAGCCTAGGGACTAGCGGGGGGTCCTACAAAAACAGTCAGTACTTC. The chain combines TRBV5-4 with TRBJ2-4; 15 bases are a match to TRBD2. The length of the CDR3 is 18 residues. Germline V lookup: CDR1 SGHNT, CDR2 YYREEE (reference sequence). Combining the CDR3 with reference TRBV5-4 and TRBJ2-4 gives the whole variable domain ETGVTQSPTHLIKTRGQQVTLRCSSQSGHNTVSWYQQALGQGPQFIFQYYREEENGRGNFPPRFSGLQFPNYSSELNVNALELDDSALYLCASSLGTSGGSYKNSQYFGAGTRLSVL.

This clone showed up just a few times. The genes are TRBV15 and TRBJ1-3, with D possibly being TRBD1 (5 bases). The CDR3 consists of 17 residues. V lost 0 bases to trimming and J lost 2 bases, with 14 bases between them. Germline CDR1 reads LNHNV; CDR2 reads YYDKDF (reference sequence). The CDR3 DNA sequence: TGTGCCACCAGCAGAGAGGGGCAGGTCAGAGCTGGAAACACCATATATTTT. Amino acids: CATSREGQVRAGNTIYF.

The chain recombines TRBV2 with TRBJ1-4; D gene uncertain. This CDR3 has 13 amino acids. V was shortened by 10 bases and J by 6 bases, with 15 bases between the two germline ends. The V gene's germline CDR1 is SNHLY and CDR2 FYNNEI. The CDR3 here is CATAEVRDEKLFF. CDR3 nucleotide sequence: TGTGCCACGGCTGAGGTGAGGGATGAAAAACTGTTTTTT.

V usage is TRBV5-1 and J usage is TRBJ1-2, with a tentative D call TRBD1 (6 bases). V gave up 4 bases and J gave up 8 bases, with 15 bases separating them. The CDR3 totals 13 residues. Germline CDR1 and CDR2: SGHRS and YFSETQ. In DNA form, the CDR3 reads TGCGCCAGCAGCGCGTCAGGGGTTGAAGGCTACACCTTC. Translating it yields CASSASGVEGYTF.

The chain has TRBV5-6 and TRBJ2-1, with TRBD2 matching over 7 bases. The CDR3 has 14 amino acids. Germline V gene sequence: CDR1 SGHDT, CDR2 YYEEEE. Trimming took 3 bases from V and 7 from J; bases not matched to a gene: 7. This CDR3 reads CASSWRDYENEQFF. The CDR3 DNA follows: TGTGCCAGCAGCTGGAGGGACTATGAGAATGAGCAGTTCTTC.

This clone was counted between two and nine times. The chain combines TRBV5-1 with TRBJ2-1; 9 bases are shared with TRBD2. Trimming at V came to 5 bases and at J to 0 bases, leaving 3 bases not matched to a gene. The CDR3 runs to 15 residues. Germline V gene lookup returns CDR1 SGHRS and CDR2 YFSETQ. CDR3 in DNA: TGCGCCAGCAGACCGACTAGCGGCTCCTACAATGAGCAGTTCTTC. Translating gives CASRPTSGSYNEQFF.

The chain joins TRBV10-3 to TRBJ1-5; the D is unclear. Trimming took off 3 bases at V and 3 bases at J, with 3 bases between the two ends. The CDR3 contains 12 residues. CDR1 and CDR2 (germline): ENHRY, SYGVKD. Here the CDR3 DNA reads TGTGCCATCAGTGATCTCAATCAGCCCCAGCATTTT. This sequence encodes CAISDLNQPQHF.

The chain carries TRBV14 and TRBJ2-1; 9 bases fit TRBD2. Germline CDR1 and CDR2: SGHDN and FVKESK. J was trimmed by 10 bases and V by 5 bases; bases with no gene match: 12. The CDR3 spans 15 residues. In nucleotides, the CDR3 is TGTGCCAGCAGCGCGATTCCGGGACTAGCAGGGGAGCAGTTCTTC. This gives the protein CASSAIPGLAGEQFF.